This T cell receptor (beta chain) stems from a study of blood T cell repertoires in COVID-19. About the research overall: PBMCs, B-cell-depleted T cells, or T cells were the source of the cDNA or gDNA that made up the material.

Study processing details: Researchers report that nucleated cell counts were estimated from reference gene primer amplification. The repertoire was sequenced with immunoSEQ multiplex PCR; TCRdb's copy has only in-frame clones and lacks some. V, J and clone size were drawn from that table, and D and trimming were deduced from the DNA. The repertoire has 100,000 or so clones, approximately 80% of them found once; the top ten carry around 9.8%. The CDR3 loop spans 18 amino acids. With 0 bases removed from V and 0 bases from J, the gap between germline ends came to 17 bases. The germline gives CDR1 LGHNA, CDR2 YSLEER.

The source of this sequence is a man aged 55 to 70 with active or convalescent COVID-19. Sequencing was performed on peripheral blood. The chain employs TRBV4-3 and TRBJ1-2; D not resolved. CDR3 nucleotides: TGCGCCAGCAGCCAAGAGGTCCCTGCAGGTACTGCTAACTATGGCTACACCTTC. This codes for CASSQEVPAGTANYGYTF.